The 19 T cell receptor beta chains below were found in one sample sequenced in a study of response to subunit inactivated influenza vaccine. TCRdb re-analysed the RT-PCR reads in MiXCR, keeping a single row per CDR3 protein. Of more than 700,000 distinct CDR3 sequences in the sample, roughly 20% were seen once. Here the sequenced sample was PBMCs from blood, taken 5 to 6 days after vaccination. Receptor source: a man aged 45-60 years who received an inactivated influenza vaccine.

This clonotype has just a few counts. V and J are TRBV10-3 and TRBJ2-7; 9 bases fit TRBD2. CDR3 length: 14 amino acids. After removal of 5 bases from V and 4 bases from J, the junction contained 6 bases not matched to a gene. The germline CDR1 and CDR2 sequences are ENHRY and SYGVKD. The CDR3 region has the DNA TGTGCCATCAGTTCTGCTAGCGGGGTGTACGAGCAGTACTTC. It is translated as CAISSASGVYEQYF.

A few counts support this clonotype. The chain links TRBV7-2 to TRBJ2-3; 7 nucleotides line up with TRBD2. The CDR3 is 15 residues long. J was trimmed by 3 bases and V by 5 bases; bases with no gene match: 8. Germline V gene data show CDR1 as SGHTA and CDR2 as FQGNSA. The CDR3 region is CASSAGRTLTDTQYF. The CDR3 coding sequence is TGTGCCAGCAGCGCCGGGAGGACCCTAACAGATACGCAGTATTTT. Filled out from reference TRBV7-2 and TRBJ2-3, the complete variable domain reads GAGVSQSPSNKVTEKGKDVELRCDPISGHTALYWYRQSLGQGLEFLIYFQGNSAPDKSGLPSDRFSAERTGGSVSTLTIQRTQQEDSAVYLCASSAGRTLTDTQYFGPGTRLTVL.

This clonotype was picked up a small number of times. This rearrangement joins TRBV7-6 to TRBJ1-2; the match to TRBD1 covers 7 bases. This CDR3 has 16 amino acids. Germline V gene data show CDR1 as SGHVS and CDR2 as FNYEAQ. The V and J ends lost 5 bases and 0 bases, in that order; junction bases with no gene match: 9. The CDR3 bases are TGTGCCAGCAGCCAAGGGACAGCCAGTACTAACTATGGCTACACCTTC. This translates into CASSQGTASTNYGYTF.

This clonotype turned up a few times. The chain employs TRBV7-9 and TRBJ2-7, with a tentative D call TRBD2 (5 bases). Germline V gene lookup returns CDR1 SEHNR and CDR2 FQNEAQ (reference sequence). V was clipped by 0 bases and J by 2 bases, with 14 bases between them. This CDR3 region has 16 residues. This chain's CDR3 is CASSLALLAATYEQYF. The CDR3 nucleotides are TGTGCCAGCAGCTTAGCGCTGCTAGCCGCGACCTACGAGCAGTACTTC.

This clonotype was seen more than once but under ten times. This rearrangement joins TRBV12-3 or TRBV12-4 to TRBJ2-2; perhaps TRBD2 as D (7 bases). This CDR3 contains 15 residues. Trimming removed 3 bases from V and 5 bases from J, with 13 bases in between. CDR3 sequence (DNA): TGTGCCAGCAGTTTCGGGGGGCGAGTGACCGGGGAGCTGTTTTTT. This gives the protein CASSFGGRVTGELFF.

V gene TRBV27 combines with J gene TRBJ2-1, with 13 nucleotides matching TRBD2. The CDR3 totals 15 residues. The V gene end was trimmed by 8 bases and the J gene end by 10 bases; junction bases not matched to a gene: 11. Germline CDR1 is MNHEY and CDR2 is SMNVEV (reference sequence). CDR3 nucleotide sequence: TGTGCCAGCTCGGGGACTAGCGGGATCCTACGGGAGCAGTTCTTC. This encodes CASSGTSGILREQFF.

In its sample, this clonotype was seen many times. The chain has TRBV5-1 and TRBJ2-5, with a tentative D call TRBD2 (5 bases). Germline V gene sequence: CDR1 SGHRS, CDR2 YFSETQ. The CDR3 has 14 residues. Trimming took 1 base from V and 2 from J, leaving 9 bases between them. The CDR3 nucleotides read TGCGCCAGCAGCTTGCGGGGTGGTCAAGAGACCCAGTACTTC. It translates to CASSLRGGQETQYF.

The V gene is TRBV7-2, the J gene TRBJ2-2, with a possible D match to TRBD1 (6 bases). Germline loops: CDR1 SGHTA, CDR2 FQGNSA. The CDR3 has 14 amino acids. The ends were cut back, 3 bases at V and 6 bases at J, with 11 bases in the middle. CDR3 sequence: CASSFNRVAGELFF. The CDR3, as DNA: TGTGCCAGCAGCTTTAACAGGGTTGCCGGGGAGCTGTTTTTT.

The chain couples TRBV2 to TRBJ1-6, with 7 positions matching TRBD1. In germline, CDR1 is SNHLY, CDR2 FYNNEI. The length of the CDR3 is 14 residues. V lost 7 bases and J lost 10; bases outside the gene matches: 10. The CDR3 reads CASTLDRVGSPLHF. The CDR3 nucleotides read TGTGCCAGCACTTTAGACAGGGTCGGCTCACCCCTCCACTTT.

J is TRBJ1-5 and V is TRBV6-2 or TRBV6-3, with unresolved D. V was shortened by 5 bases and J by 2 bases, with 19 bases between the two germline ends. CDR1 and CDR2 (germline): MNHEY, SVGEGT. This CDR3 is built from 17 residues. Here the CDR3 reads CASSISVLREGNQPQHF. CDR3 DNA sequence: TGTGCCAGCAGTATATCGGTGCTTCGGGAGGGCAATCAGCCCCAGCATTTT.

The rearrangement links TRBV20-1 to TRBJ2-7, with D tentatively TRBD1 or TRBD2 (6 bases each). CDR3 length equals 16 residues. Germline loops: CDR1 DFQATT, CDR2 SNEGSKA (reference sequence). V lost 5 bases and J 2 bases, leaving 22 bases between the germline ends. As DNA, the CDR3 is TGCAGTGCTGAGGCCCCCCCGGGGGCCAATCCCTACGAGCAGTACTTC. Encoded protein: CSAEAPPGANPYEQYF.

This clonotype came up a few times. The chain couples TRBV9 to TRBJ2-1; unclear D gene. CDR1 and CDR2 from the germline V gene are SGDLS and YYNGEE. V was pared by 0 bases and J by 5 bases, with 9 bases between. This CDR3 has 14 residues. The CDR3 nucleotides read TGTGCCAGCAGCGTAGGCCTGGGGAACAATGAGCAGTTCTTC. Translating gives CASSVGLGNNEQFF.

This clonotype has more than one count but fewer than ten. This rearrangement joins TRBV29-1 to TRBJ2-5; D is unclear. V was trimmed by 4 bases and J by 7 bases, leaving 13 bases between them. CDR1 SQVTM and CDR2 ANQGSEA come from the germline V gene. There are 12 residues in the CDR3. CDR3: CSVGPELGTQYF. In DNA, the CDR3 is TGCAGCGTTGGACCCGAGCTGGGGACCCAGTACTTC.

This clonotype showed up just a few times. The V call is TRBV10-3, the J call TRBJ2-3; D not certain. The CDR3 runs to 12 residues. Trimming left V 2 bases short and J 3 bases short, with 3 bases between. The germline V gene has CDR1 ENHRY and CDR2 SYGVKD. Here the CDR3 reads CAISEGTDTQYF. DNA for the CDR3: TGTGCCATCAGTGAGGGGACAGATACGCAGTATTTT.

The chain joins TRBV28 to TRBJ2-1; 9 nucleotides match TRBD2. Germline CDR1 is MDHEN and CDR2 is SYDVKM. The CDR3 extends over 13 amino acids. The V segment lost 6 bases and the J segment 7 bases; nucleotides outside the gene matches: 4. The CDR3 bases are TGTGCCAGCAGGAGGACTAGCGTAAATGAGCAGTTCTTC. It translates to CASRRTSVNEQFF.

This clonotype has at least ten counts. The chain is built from TRBV7-8 and TRBJ2-1, with D uncertain. The germline gives CDR1 SGHVS, CDR2 FQNEAQ. This CDR3 has 15 amino acids. Between the trimmed V and J ends, which lost 5 bases and 0 bases, there was a span of 11 bases. The CDR3 bases are TGTGCCAGCAGCCTACAGCCGAGCTCCTACAATGAGCAGTTCTTC. Protein sequence: CASSLQPSSYNEQFF.

This clonotype was detected only a few times. The V call is TRBV7-9, the J call TRBJ2-1, with a tentative D call TRBD1 (6 bases). The CDR3 consists of 14 residues. The germline V gene encodes CDR1 SEHNR and CDR2 FQNEAQ (reference sequence). Trimming took 5 bases from V and 3 from J, leaving 11 bases between them. CDR3 sequence reads: CASSPSGHYNEQFF. CDR3 sequence (DNA): TGTGCCAGCAGCCCCTCGGGACACTACAATGAGCAGTTCTTC.

The rearrangement links TRBV6-2 or TRBV6-3 to TRBJ1-1, with D possibly being TRBD1 (6 bases). CDR3 length: 12 residues. In germline, CDR1 is MNHEY, CDR2 SVGEGT. The germline V and J ends were trimmed by 6 bases and 6 bases, with 11 bases remaining between them. The CDR3 here is CASRDTGSEAFF. DNA of the CDR3: TGTGCCAGCAGAGATACAGGGTCTGAAGCTTTCTTT.

The CDR3 spells CASSKVRGPTDTQYF. DNA of the CDR3: TGTGCCAGCAGCAAAGTCCGGGGACCCACAGATACGCAGTATTTT. The V call is TRBV21-1, the J call TRBJ2-3; the listed D gene, TRBD1, was not tested against the DNA. TRBV21-1 is a known pseudogene. This CDR3 region has 15 residues.